Presented here are 21 T cell receptor beta chains from one specimen sequenced in a study of B cell selection in AIRE deficiency. Sorted regulatory T cells were CD4-positive, CD25-high and CD127-low or negative. Clones were sequenced by immunoSEQ multiplex PCR, and TCRdb holds only the in-frame ones, with some missing. The sample has about 18,000 clones, about 92% seen once. What was sequenced was CD4+CD25+ Tregs sorted from PBMCs. The receptor set was obtained from a human donor in good health.

This sequence joins TRBV11-2 and TRBJ2-1; either TRBD1 or TRBD2 may supply D (5 bases each). Trimming cost V 0 bases and J 0 bases, with 9 bases left between them. Germline values: CDR1 SGHAT, CDR2 FQNNGV. CDR3 size: 16 residues. The CDR3 nucleotides are TGTGCCAGCAGCTTAGATCGGGACCTCTCCTACAATGAGCAGTTCTTC. This encodes CASSLDRDLSYNEQFF. Full variable domain (missing parts from reference TRBV11-2 and TRBJ2-1): EAGVAQSPRYKIIEKRQSVAFWCNPISGHATLYWYQQILGQGPKLLIQFQNNGVVDDSQLPKDRFSAERLKGVDSTLKIQPAKLEDSAVYLCASSLDRDLSYNEQFFGPGTRLTVL.

The chain recombines TRBV2 with TRBJ2-5; 9 positions agree with TRBD1. Trimming cost V 6 bases and J 5 bases; bases outside gene matches: 1. Germline V lookup: CDR1 SNHLY, CDR2 FYNNEI. CDR3 length: 12 amino acids. DNA for the CDR3: TGTGCCAGCAGGGACAGGGGTGAGACCCAGTACTTC. Translation: CASRDRGETQYF.

The chain carries TRBV15 and TRBJ1-2; the D gene is possibly TRBD1 (6 bases). V was cut by 0 bases and J by 1 base, with 12 bases left in between. Germline CDR1 and CDR2: LNHNV and YYDKDF (reference sequence). The CDR3 totals 16 residues. The CDR3 is CATSRDMGHFNYGYTF. CDR3 bases: TGTGCCACCAGCAGAGATATGGGACACTTTAACTATGGCTACACCTTC.

The rearrangement links TRBV7-3 to TRBJ2-1; no clear D. V dropped 2 bases and J dropped 0 bases, with 2 bases sitting between them. In germline, CDR1 is SGHTA, CDR2 FQGTGA. The CDR3 contains 13 residues. Written as DNA, the CDR3 is TGTGCCAGCAGCTTAGGCTCCTACAATGAGCAGTTCTTC. This codes for CASSLGSYNEQFF.

This chain connects TRBV7-2 to TRBJ1-1; D is ambiguous. Per germline, CDR1 SGHTA and CDR2 FQGNSA. V gave up 2 bases and J gave up 4 bases, with 11 bases separating them. This CDR3 comprises 14 residues. The CDR3 nucleotides are TGTGCCAGCAGCTTAAGCCAGGCCCCCACTGAAGCTTTCTTT. Protein sequence: CASSLSQAPTEAFF. The whole variable domain, remainder taken from reference TRBV7-2 and TRBJ1-1, is GAGVSQSPSNKVTEKGKDVELRCDPISGHTALYWYRQSLGQGLEFLIYFQGNSAPDKSGLPSDRFSAERTGGSVSTLTIQRTQQEDSAVYLCASSLSQAPTEAFFGQGTRLTVV.

This sequence joins TRBV5-1 and TRBJ1-1; 10 bases agree with TRBD1. The CDR3 is made up of 14 amino acids. Looked up from germline, CDR1 is SGHRS and CDR2 is YFSETQ. Unmatched junction bases numbered 6, after V lost 5 bases and J lost 5 bases. CDR3 coding DNA: TGCGCCAGCAGGCCTGGACAGGGGGGGACTGAAGCTTTCTTT. Translating it yields CASRPGQGGTEAFF.

The rearrangement joins TRBV6-1 to TRBJ2-7, with 7 bases fitting TRBD2. The CDR3 has 15 residues. With V trimmed by 5 bases and J by 3 bases, 10 bases remained unmatched. CDR1 and CDR2 (germline): MNHNS, SASEGT. The CDR3 nucleotides read TGTGCCAGCAGTCTCCCTGGGAGGGTGTACTACGAGCAGTACTTC. It is translated as CASSLPGRVYYEQYF.

The chain is built from TRBV5-1 and TRBJ1-6; no firm D call. The V end was cut by 0 bases, the J end by 8 bases, with 12 bases between. The CDR3 is 15 amino acids. CDR1 and CDR2 (germline): SGHRS, YFSETQ. The CDR3 DNA reads as TGCGCCAGCAGCTTGGTAGTGGGTAGGGATTCACCCCTCCACTTT. Translating it yields CASSLVVGRDSPLHF.

The count of this clone is one. The CDR3 loop is CASSVGGGASYGYTF. In DNA form, the CDR3 reads TGTGCCAGCAGCGTAGGAGGGGGCGCGAGCTATGGCTACACCTTC. The rearrangement joins TRBV9 to TRBJ1-2, with TRBD1 matching 7 bases. CDR3 length equals 15 residues. Trimming cost V 0 bases and J 4 bases; bases outside gene matches: 6. The V gene's germline CDR1 is SGDLS and CDR2 YYNGEE.

This sequence joins TRBV18 and TRBJ2-6, with D unclear. V was shortened by 4 bases and J by 0 bases, with 7 bases between the two germline ends. The CDR3 sequence is 15 residues long. The germline CDR1 and CDR2 sequences are KGHSH and LQKENI. CDR3 protein: CASSQKYSGANVLTF. DNA of the CDR3: TGTGCCAGCTCACAGAAATACTCTGGGGCCAACGTCCTGACTTTC.

The chain joins TRBV7-3 to TRBJ2-3; 7 bases are a match to TRBD2. The ends lost 5 bases at V and 1 base at J; junction bases unmatched: 18. Germline V gene data show CDR1 as SGHTA and CDR2 as FQGTGA. CDR3 length: 19 residues. The CDR3 DNA reads as TGTGCCAGCAGCCCCGTTGGATCTCTAGCGGCTTGGGGCACAGATACGCAGTATTTT. Translating gives CASSPVGSLAAWGTDTQYF.

The rearrangement links TRBV15 to TRBJ1-4; D is possibly TRBD1 (6 bases). The germline gives CDR1 LNHNV, CDR2 YYDKDF (reference sequence). V gave up 0 bases and J gave up 0 bases, with 11 bases separating them. The CDR3 covers 17 residues. CDR3: CATSREQGFATNEKLFF. DNA of the CDR3: TGTGCCACCAGCAGAGAACAGGGATTTGCAACTAATGAAAAACTGTTTTTT. Complete variable domain (other parts from reference TRBV15 and TRBJ1-4): DAMVIQNPRYQVTQFGKPVTLSCSQTLNHNVMYWYQQKSSQAPKLLFHYYDKDFNNEADTPDNFQSRRPNTSFCFLDIRSPGLGDTAMYLCATSREQGFATNEKLFFGSGTQLSVL.

CDR3 in amino acids: CASSLNAAGGESYTF. Written as DNA, the CDR3 is TGTGCCAGCAGCCTAAACGCGGCAGGGGGCGAGAGCTACACCTTC. V and J are TRBV11-2 and TRBJ1-2; 8 bases line up with TRBD1. The CDR3 sequence is 15 residues long. V lost 5 bases, J lost 9 bases, and 14 bases stayed unmatched. Germline assignment: CDR1 SGHAT and CDR2 FQNNGV.

The rearrangement links TRBV5-1 to TRBJ1-2; 7 nucleotides match TRBD1. J gave up 4 bases and V 6 bases, and 9 bases lay outside the gene matches. CDR3 length: 14 residues. Per the germline V gene, CDR1 is SGHRS and CDR2 is YFSETQ. As DNA, the CDR3 is TGCGCCAGCACCCTACGGACAGGATCCTATGGCTACACCTTC. Translated, it gives CASTLRTGSYGYTF.

The genes are TRBV9 and TRBJ2-1; the D is unclear. The V gene's germline CDR1 is SGDLS and CDR2 YYNGEE. The length of the CDR3 is 15 residues. V was clipped by 1 base and J by 0 bases, with 8 bases between them. The CDR3 protein is CASSVSGSSYNEQFF. The CDR3 region has the DNA TGTGCCAGCAGCGTAAGTGGTAGCTCCTACAATGAGCAGTTCTTC.

V is TRBV15 and J is TRBJ1-5, with 11 bases fitting TRBD1. With 1 base clipped from V and 0 bases from J, the junction kept 8 bases outside the gene matches. This CDR3 is built from 19 residues. Germline V gene lookup returns CDR1 LNHNV and CDR2 YYDKDF (reference sequence). The CDR3 DNA is TGTGCCACCAGCAGAGTGAGGACAGGGGGCCGTTATAGCAATCAGCCCCAGCATTTT. It translates to CATSRVRTGGRYSNQPQHF.

CDR3 sequence reads: CASSFVAIGNGYTF. Here the CDR3 DNA reads TGTGCCAGCAGCTTTGTAGCCATCGGTAATGGCTACACCTTC. This chain links TRBV7-9 with TRBJ1-2, with D hard to call. The length of the CDR3 is 14 residues. Trimming left V 3 bases short and J 6 bases short, with 14 bases between. CDR1 is SEHNR and CDR2 is FQNEAQ in the germline V gene (reference sequence).

This rearrangement joins TRBV27 to TRBJ2-7; 12 nucleotides align to TRBD2. Germline-derived CDR1 and CDR2 are MNHEY and SMNVEV (reference sequence). The junction had 11 bases not matched to a gene; V was cut back by 6 bases and J by 2 bases. The CDR3 runs 17 residues. The CDR3 sequence is CASRPLAGGPKAYEQYF. The CDR3 bases are TGTGCCAGCAGGCCTCTAGCGGGAGGGCCAAAGGCCTACGAGCAGTACTTC.

The chain employs TRBV28 and TRBJ1-6; D is ambiguous. Per the germline V gene, CDR1 is MDHEN and CDR2 is SYDVKM. Trimming pared 6 bases from V and 4 bases from J, leaving 10 bases between. The CDR3 is made up of 14 amino acids. The CDR3 bases are TGTGCCAGCAGGGGTGGGGTTTATAATTCACCCCTCCACTTT. It yields the protein CASRGGVYNSPLHF.

The V call is TRBV20-1, the J call TRBJ2-3; D not resolved. The CDR3 is 11 amino acids. Trimming took off 1 base at V and 3 bases at J, with 2 bases between the two ends. CDR1 is DFQATT and CDR2 is SNEGSKA in the germline V gene (reference sequence). CDR3: CSARVTDTQYF. The CDR3 DNA follows: TGCAGTGCTAGAGTGACAGATACGCAGTATTTT.

The chain has TRBV2 and TRBJ1-1, with 12 bases fitting TRBD1. Germline V gene data show CDR1 as SNHLY and CDR2 as FYNNEI. CDR3 length: 12 amino acids. With 8 bases clipped from V and 11 bases from J, the junction kept 6 bases outside the gene matches. The CDR3 region has the DNA TGTGCCAGCGCCGGGACAGGGGGCAATGCTTTCTTT. Translated: CASAGTGGNAFF.